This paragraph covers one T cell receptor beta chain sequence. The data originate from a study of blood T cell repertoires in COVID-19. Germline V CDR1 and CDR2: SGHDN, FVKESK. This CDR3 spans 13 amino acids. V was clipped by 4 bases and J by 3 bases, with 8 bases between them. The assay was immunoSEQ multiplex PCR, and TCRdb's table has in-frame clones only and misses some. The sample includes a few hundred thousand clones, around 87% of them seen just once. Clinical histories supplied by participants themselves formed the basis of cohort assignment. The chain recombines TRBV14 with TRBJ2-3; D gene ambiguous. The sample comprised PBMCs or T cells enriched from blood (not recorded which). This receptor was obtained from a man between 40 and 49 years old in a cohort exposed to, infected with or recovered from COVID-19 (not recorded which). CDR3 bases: TGTGCCAGCAGCCCCCCCGGGACAGATACGCAGTATTTT. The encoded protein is CASSPPGTDTQYF.